Listed below are T cell receptor beta chains from one sample, sequenced in a study of Graves' ophthalmopathy and Graves' hyperthyroidism. MiXCR, applied by TCRdb to the multiplex PCR reads, yields one record per CDR3 protein. The sample gives about 740,000 distinct CDR3 sequences, approximately 40% of which show up once; 44% is in the top ten. Sequencing was performed on peripheral blood. The receptors come from an adult man with Graves' ophthalmopathy. The CDR3 runs from the conserved cysteine through the conserved F or W. A D gene is named only where the DNA matches it firmly. The size field is filled for only some rows; it gives once, few, many or a size class.

V gene: TRBV7-9; clone size: -; J gene: TRBJ1-2; D gene: -; CDR3 protein: CASSLWGPRYGYTF; CDR3 DNA: TGTGCCAGCAGCTTGTGGGGACCGAGATATGGCTACACCTTC
V gene: TRBV5-4; clone size: -; J gene: TRBJ1-1; D gene: -; CDR3 protein: CASSAGTMNTEAFF; CDR3 DNA: TGTGCCAGCAGCGCCGGGACAATGAACACTGAAGCTTTCTTT
V gene: TRBV29-1; clone size: -; J gene: TRBJ2-5; D gene: -; CDR3 protein: CSVSQGPRETQYF; CDR3 DNA: TGCAGCGTTTCACAGGGCCCCCGGGAGACCCAGTACTTC
V gene: TRBV25-1; clone size: -; J gene: TRBJ2-2; D gene: -; CDR3 protein: CASSQDLTGELFF; CDR3 DNA: TGCGCCAGCAGCCAAGATCTCACCGGGGAGCTGTTTTTT
V gene: TRBV11-2; clone size: many; J gene: TRBJ1-2; D gene: -; CDR3 protein: CASRETANYGYTF; CDR3 DNA: TGTGCCAGCAGGGAGACAGCGAACTATGGCTACACCTTC
V gene: TRBV7-9; clone size: -; J gene: TRBJ2-1; D gene: -; CDR3 protein: CASSLAQGNEQFF; CDR3 DNA: TGTGCCAGCAGCTTAGCCCAGGGCAATGAGCAGTTCTTC
V gene: TRBV7-8; clone size: many; J gene: TRBJ1-3; D gene: TRBD1; CDR3 protein: CASSQRQGLDTIYF; CDR3 DNA: TGTGCCAGCAGCCAGAGACAGGGGTTGGACACCATATATTTT
V gene: TRBV29-1; clone size: -; J gene: TRBJ2-6; D gene: TRBD2; CDR3 protein: CSVWGAGGSGANVLTF; CDR3 DNA: TGCAGCGTCTGGGGGGCGGGGGGCTCTGGGGCCAACGTCCTGACTTTC
V gene: TRBV5-6; clone size: few; J gene: TRBJ1-5; D gene: -; CDR3 protein: CASSLAGAFSQPQHF; CDR3 DNA: TGTGCCAGCAGCTTGGCCGGGGCATTTAGTCAGCCCCAGCATTTT
V gene: TRBV5-1; clone size: many; J gene: TRBJ1-2; D gene: TRBD1; CDR3 protein: CASSPTGTAVYGYTF; CDR3 DNA: TGCGCCAGCAGCCCAACCGGGACAGCAGTCTATGGCTACACCTTC
V gene: TRBV2; clone size: many; J gene: TRBJ2-7; D gene: TRBD1; CDR3 protein: CASTKRQGAGYEQYF; CDR3 DNA: TGTGCCAGCACAAAACGACAGGGGGCGGGCTACGAGCAGTACTTC
V gene: TRBV29-1; clone size: -; J gene: TRBJ1-1; D gene: -; CDR3 protein: CSVWDGDTEAFF; CDR3 DNA: TGCAGCGTATGGGACGGAGACACTGAAGCTTTCTTT
V gene: TRBV3-1; clone size: few; J gene: TRBJ2-7; D gene: -; CDR3 protein: CASSQDEEEQYF; CDR3 DNA: TGTGCCAGCAGCCAAGATGAGGAAGAGCAGTACTTC
V gene: TRBV29-1; clone size: -; J gene: TRBJ1-1; D gene: -; CDR3 protein: CSVYEGEAFF; CDR3 DNA: TGCAGCGTTTACGAGGGAGAAGCTTTCTTT
V gene: TRBV20-1; clone size: -; J gene: TRBJ2-7; D gene: -; CDR3 protein: CSAGGRGYYEQYF; CDR3 DNA: TGCAGTGCTGGGGGCAGGGGTTACTACGAGCAGTACTTC
V gene: TRBV7-9; clone size: -; J gene: TRBJ1-2; D gene: -; CDR3 protein: CASWRGRGTYGYTF; CDR3 DNA: TGTGCCAGCTGGAGAGGCAGGGGAACCTATGGCTACACCTTC
V gene: TRBV7-3; clone size: few; J gene: TRBJ2-2; D gene: -; CDR3 protein: CASRESGPNTGELFF; CDR3 DNA: TGTGCCAGCAGGGAATCGGGACCAAACACCGGGGAGCTGTTTTTT
V gene: TRBV7-9; clone size: -; J gene: TRBJ2-6; D gene: -; CDR3 protein: CASSLVQGANVLTF; CDR3 DNA: TGTGCCAGCAGCTTAGTCCAGGGGGCCAACGTCCTGACTTTC
V gene: TRBV7-9; clone size: -; J gene: TRBJ2-7; D gene: -; CDR3 protein: CASSPLQGRSYEQYF; CDR3 DNA: TGTGCCAGCAGCCCACTACAGGGCCGATCCTACGAGCAGTACTTC
V gene: TRBV10-3; clone size: few; J gene: TRBJ1-6; D gene: TRBD1; CDR3 protein: CASSYLRDRDSPLHF; CDR3 DNA: TGTGCCAGCAGTTACCTCCGGGACAGGGACTCACCCCTCCACTTT
V gene: TRBV4-1; clone size: -; J gene: TRBJ1-2; D gene: TRBD1; CDR3 protein: CASSQDSRQGSDYGYTF; CDR3 DNA: TGCGCCAGCAGCCAAGATTCGAGACAGGGTTCCGACTATGGCTACACCTTC
V gene: TRBV2; clone size: -; J gene: TRBJ1-2; D gene: -; CDR3 protein: CASSEDIAGEGYGYTF; CDR3 DNA: TGTGCCAGCAGCGAAGACATAGCCGGGGAGGGCTATGGCTACACCTTC
V gene: TRBV15; clone size: once; J gene: TRBJ2-5; D gene: -; CDR3 protein: CATSSRSRGFQETQYF; CDR3 DNA: TGTGCCACCAGCAGTAGAAGCAGGGGATTCCAAGAGACCCAGTACTTC
V gene: TRBV11-2; clone size: few; J gene: TRBJ2-7; D gene: -; CDR3 protein: CASSLVSSHAAYF; CDR3 DNA: TGTGCCAGCAGCTTAGTATCCAGCCACGCGGCGTACTTC
V gene: TRBV12-3/TRBV12-4; clone size: -; J gene: TRBJ1-3; D gene: -; CDR3 protein: CASSPSEGYSGDTIYF; CDR3 DNA: TGTGCCAGCAGTCCTTCCGAGGGTTACTCTGGAGACACCATATATTTT
V gene: TRBV25-1; clone size: few; J gene: TRBJ1-2; D gene: -; CDR3 protein: CASGVGYLLAEDGYTF; CDR3 DNA: TGTGCCAGCGGGGTTGGATACCTTCTGGCTGAGGATGGCTACACCTTC
V gene: TRBV29-1; clone size: -; J gene: TRBJ2-7; D gene: -; CDR3 protein: CSPDSSYEQYF; CDR3 DNA: TGCAGCCCGGACAGTTCCTACGAGCAGTACTTC
V gene: TRBV7-9; clone size: once; J gene: TRBJ1-5; D gene: TRBD1; CDR3 protein: CASSRGQGADYQPQHF; CDR3 DNA: TGTGCCAGCAGCCGCGGACAGGGAGCAGACTATCAGCCCCAGCATTTT
V gene: TRBV7-9; clone size: -; J gene: TRBJ2-2; D gene: TRBD2; CDR3 protein: CASSQDQAGAYTGELFF; CDR3 DNA: TGTGCCAGCAGCCAAGATCAAGCGGGAGCGTACACCGGGGAGCTGTTTTTT
V gene: TRBV11-2; clone size: -; J gene: TRBJ1-2; D gene: -; CDR3 protein: CASSFVGWNGYTF; CDR3 DNA: TGTGCCAGCAGCTTCGTTGGGTGGAATGGCTACACCTTC
V gene: TRBV9; clone size: few; J gene: TRBJ1-1; D gene: -; CDR3 protein: CASSVSPTNTRTEAFF; CDR3 DNA: TGTGCCAGCAGCGTATCCCCTACCAATACCCGCACTGAAGCTTTCTTT
V gene: TRBV20-1; clone size: -; J gene: TRBJ2-5; D gene: -; CDR3 protein: CSASGAKGRMETQYF; CDR3 DNA: TGCAGTGCTAGCGGGGCAAAGGGGCGAATGGAGACCCAGTACTTC
V gene: TRBV2; clone size: many; J gene: TRBJ1-1; D gene: TRBD1; CDR3 protein: CASTFGTGNTEAFF; CDR3 DNA: TGTGCCAGCACCTTCGGGACAGGGAACACTGAAGCTTTCTTT
V gene: TRBV20-1; clone size: -; J gene: TRBJ2-5; D gene: TRBD1; CDR3 protein: CSARSDRDRETQYF; CDR3 DNA: TGCAGTGCTAGATCAGACAGGGATCGCGAGACCCAGTACTTC
V gene: TRBV7-2; clone size: -; J gene: TRBJ1-3; D gene: -; CDR3 protein: CASTPASSGNTIYF; CDR3 DNA: TGTGCCAGCACCCCGGCGTCCTCTGGAAACACCATATATTTT
V gene: TRBV25-1; clone size: many; J gene: TRBJ1-5; D gene: -; CDR3 protein: CASSENRVGHGNQPQHF; CDR3 DNA: TGTGCCAGCAGTGAGAACAGGGTCGGCCATGGCAATCAGCCCCAGCATTTT
V gene: TRBV19; clone size: -; J gene: TRBJ1-5; D gene: -; CDR3 protein: CASSMRRSGSNQPQHF; CDR3 DNA: TGTGCCAGTAGTATGAGGAGGTCCGGGAGCAATCAGCCCCAGCATTTT
V gene: TRBV29-1; clone size: -; J gene: TRBJ1-2; D gene: -; CDR3 protein: CSGTPGTANYGYTF; CDR3 DNA: TGCAGCGGAACCCCCGGGACGGCTAACTATGGCTACACCTTC
V gene: TRBV20-1; clone size: -; J gene: TRBJ1-1; D gene: -; CDR3 protein: CSANKQGGGTEAFF; CDR3 DNA: TGCAGTGCTAATAAACAGGGTGGGGGCACTGAAGCTTTCTTT
V gene: TRBV7-9; clone size: -; J gene: TRBJ2-2; D gene: -; CDR3 protein: CASSRRFNGELFF; CDR3 DNA: TGTGCCAGCAGTAGGAGATTCAACGGGGAGCTGTTTTTT
V gene: TRBV11-1; clone size: -; J gene: TRBJ1-4; D gene: -; CDR3 protein: CASSHIRTANEKLFF; CDR3 DNA: TGTGCCAGCAGCCACATTCGGACCGCAAATGAAAAACTGTTTTTT
V gene: TRBV20-1; clone size: -; J gene: TRBJ2-2; D gene: TRBD1; CDR3 protein: CSAADRTSGELFF; CDR3 DNA: TGCAGTGCCGCGGACAGGACGTCCGGGGAGCTGTTTTTT
V gene: TRBV11-2; clone size: few; J gene: TRBJ1-4; D gene: -; CDR3 protein: CASSLLGTREKLFF; CDR3 DNA: TGTGCCAGCAGCTTATTGGGGACGCGCGAAAAACTGTTTTTT
V gene: TRBV7-2; clone size: -; J gene: TRBJ2-5; D gene: -; CDR3 protein: CASSPRQQGGETQYF; CDR3 DNA: TGTGCCAGCTCGCCACGTCAACAGGGAGGAGAGACCCAGTACTTC
V gene: TRBV29-1; clone size: -; J gene: TRBJ2-5; D gene: TRBD2; CDR3 protein: CSARGYSAGEAQYF; CDR3 DNA: TGCAGTGCTAGAGGTTATTCCGCGGGAGAAGCCCAGTACTTC